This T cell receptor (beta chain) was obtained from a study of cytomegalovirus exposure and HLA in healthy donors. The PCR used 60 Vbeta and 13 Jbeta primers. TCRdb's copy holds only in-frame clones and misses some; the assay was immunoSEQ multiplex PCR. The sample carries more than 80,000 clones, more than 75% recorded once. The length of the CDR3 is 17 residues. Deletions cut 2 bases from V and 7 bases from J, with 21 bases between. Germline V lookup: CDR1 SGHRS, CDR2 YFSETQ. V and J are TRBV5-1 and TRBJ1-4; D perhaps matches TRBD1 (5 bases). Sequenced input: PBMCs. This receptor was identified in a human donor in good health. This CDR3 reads CASSLPGGGTRSEKLFF. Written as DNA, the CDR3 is TGCGCCAGCAGCTTACCGGGCGGGGGGACGCGTAGTGAAAAACTGTTTTTT.